Described below is a single T cell receptor beta chain sequence and its context. The antigen is unknown. At one boundary the junction diverges from the germline segment, which might be a read error. This record belongs to a study of post-analysis software for immune sequencing data. Study conclusions and caveats: Controls' normalized Chao1 diversity significantly exceeded that of multiple sclerosis patients. In patients, TRBV5-6, TRBV5-1 and TRBV20-1 belonged to five TRBV segments found more frequently than in controls.

Unique-molecular-identifier-tagged TCR beta cDNA libraries were used. Yield was roughly 500,000 cDNA molecules from roughly 0.93 to 9.6 million T cells. MiXCR was run by TCRdb on the PCR reads, yielding one entry per CDR3 protein. This table holds around 160,000 distinct CDR3 sequences, about 37% found once. Germline V lookup: CDR1 SQVTM, CDR2 ANQGSEA. The CDR3 extends over 13 amino acids. The sequence was collected from a girl between 10 and 17 years old with multiple sclerosis. The sequencing here drew on blood, taken after autologous hematopoietic stem cell transplantation. The chain is built from TRBV29-1 and TRBJ2-7; a possible D gene is TRBD2 (6 bases). CDR3 sequence (DNA): TGCCGCGTTGAAGAGGGAGGCTCCTACGAGCAGTACTTC. Translation gives CRVEEGGSYEQYF.